This TCR beta chain appears in the sequencing data of a study of OX40 agonist ivuxolimab in advanced cancers. Background for the entire study: The costimulatory receptor OX40 (CD134) was targeted by ivuxolimab, a fully human IgG2 agonistic monoclonal antibody. Intravenous ivuxolimab was administered to patients every 2 weeks at six dose levels: 0.01, 0.1, 0.3, 1.5, 3 and 10 mg/kg. Of the approximately 54 patients in dose escalation, around 20 had hepatocellular carcinoma, some 15 had melanoma, 9 had renal cell carcinoma and 9 had head and neck cancer. In the dose-escalation cohort, 82.7% of patients were male, and the mean age was roughly 60 years with a range of about 20 to 80. Patients were allowed to have had prior anti-PD-1, anti-PD-L1 or anti-CTLA-4 therapy, and approximately 41% of the dose-escalation patients had previously received checkpoint inhibitors. Partial responses were achieved by three dose-escalation patients, of whom one had hepatocellular carcinoma and two had cutaneous melanoma. The point of sequencing TCRbeta in the periphery was to test whether ivuxolimab changed TCR sequence diversity and drove clonal T-cell expansion. The paper describes the monotherapy dose-escalation part (N ≈ 49 patients) of the phase I trial of ivuxolimab. Beyond this particular receptor, the publication reports: The antigen specificity of the clonally expanded peripheral T cells was not determined. In the 0.1-3.0 mg/kg groups, partial responders had among the lowest normalized peripheral clonal expansion, particularly in CD8+ T cells. After ivuxolimab, CD8+ T cells had more expanded clones than CD4+ T cells on average. Clonal expansion of both CD4+ and CD8+ blood T cells was observed from baseline to week 6 at doses 0.1 to 3.0 mg/kg. Low levels of normalized T-cell clonal expansion were also seen in some patients who did not respond.

CDR1 and CDR2 (SGHDT, YYEEEE) derive from the germline V gene. From the cysteine through the phenylalanine, the CDR3 covers 15 amino acids. Only the CDR3 region is kept as DNA, spanning 45 bases read in frame from base 1. The junction carries 19 bases between V and J, which are trimmed by 4 bases and 5 bases respectively. For sequencing of the TCRbeta CDR3 region, genomic DNA was extracted from the sorted cells. The immunoSEQ Assay was used for sequencing of TCRbeta CDR3 regions. In TCRdb, the immuneACCESS table is reduced to in-frame sequences with V and J assigned. These tables do not hold every clone; where another copy was compared, an unresolved V gene accounts for under half, and the others remain unexplained. The sample table records some 54,000 clones; 77% of these occur just once. The top ten constitute 5% to 6.5% of the sample. Patients with a history of autoimmune disease or receiving systemic immunosuppression were excluded from the trial. Peripheral blood for TCR sequencing was collected from all dose cohorts at baseline, on cycle 4 day 1, and on cycle 7 day 1. Samples were obtained from an open-label, multicenter, first-in-human phase I dose-escalation trial of ivuxolimab. Adults with locally advanced or metastatic melanoma, renal cell carcinoma, hepatocellular carcinoma or head and neck squamous cell carcinoma were enrolled in the trial. Before TCR sequencing, CD4+ T cells and CD8+ T cells were sorted from peripheral blood as separate populations.

As for this clone: What antigen it recognizes has not been identified. One base away there is no much larger clone; base qualities are not given.

Material: CD4+ or CD8+ T cells sorted from blood, obtained in a trial of the OX40 agonist ivuxolimab. The sequence was obtained from an adult with an advanced solid tumor such as melanoma, head and neck, liver or kidney cancer. This chain is built from TRBV5-6 and TRBJ2-7; TRBD2 is a possible D gene, resting on 6 matching bases. The CDR3 reads CASSRVGPLAHEQYF. The DNA sequence is TGTGCCAGCAGCCGGGTGGGCCCACTAGCCCACGAGCAGTACTTC.